Shown below are 14 T cell receptor beta chains from a single sample sequenced in a study of blood T cells in healthy people across ages. Using a J-beta primer mix together with a sample-barcoded 5' primer, a second PCR was run for roughly 6 to 12 cycles. TCRdb processed the 5' RACE reads anew with MiXCR; each CDR3 protein has one entry. In the table there are around 1,700,000 distinct CDR3 sequences, roughly 27% of which are singletons. The sample was blood. These TCRs come from a woman aged 25 to 39 in good health.

J is TRBJ2-3 and V is TRBV29-1; either TRBD1 or TRBD2 may fit D (5 bases each). Trimming stripped 8 bases from V and 7 bases from J, with 16 bases between. CDR1 is SQVTM and CDR2 is ANQGSEA in the germline V gene. The CDR3 is made up of 12 amino acids. The CDR3 region has the DNA TGCAGCCACGAGAGGGGTCCCTATACGCAGTATTTT. It specifies CSHERGPYTQYF.

As regards this clonotype: This may be a read error, as it is one base from a much larger clone. The gene calls are TRBV28 and TRBJ2-1; no clear D. This CDR3 is 15 amino acids long. Germline V CDR1 and CDR2: MDHEN, SYDVKM. The V end lost 5 bases, the J end lost 5 bases, and 16 bases lay between the germline ends. The CDR3 sequence is CASSPRIVLNNEQFF. The CDR3 coding sequence is TGTGCCAGCAGTCCGAGGATAGTGCTGAACAATGAGCAGTTCTTC.

The chain is built from TRBV11-2 and TRBJ2-1; D is unresolved. Trimming removed 4 bases from V and 0 bases from J, with 10 bases in between. Germline V gene data show CDR1 as SGHAT and CDR2 as FQNNGV. There are 15 residues in the CDR3. CDR3 loop: CASSSLKGSYNEQFF. CDR3 sequence (DNA): TGTGCCAGCAGCTCCCTCAAGGGCTCCTACAATGAGCAGTTCTTC.

V usage is TRBV2 and J usage is TRBJ1-1, with D possibly matching TRBD1 (5 bases). The CDR3 contains 14 residues. V lost 8 bases and J 1 base, leaving 14 bases between the germline ends. Germline loops: CDR1 SNHLY, CDR2 FYNNEI. CDR3 amino acids: CASAQGTGNTEAFF. In nucleotides, the CDR3 is TGTGCCAGCGCTCAAGGGACGGGGAACACTGAAGCTTTCTTT. Combining the CDR3 with reference TRBV2 and TRBJ1-1 gives the whole variable domain EPEVTQTPSHQVTQMGQEVILRCVPISNHLYFYWYRQILGQKVEFLVSFYNNEISEKSEIFDDQFSVERPDGSNFTLKIRSTKLEDSAMYFCASAQGTGNTEAFFGQGTRLTVV.

This clonotype has just one count. The V call is TRBV3-1, the J call TRBJ2-1, with D possibly being TRBD1 or TRBD2 (6 bases each). Germline CDR1 reads LGHDT; CDR2 reads YNNKEL (reference sequence). The CDR3 is 15 residues long. With 4 bases removed from V and 2 bases from J, the gap between germline ends came to 12 bases. CDR3 region: CASSPTRGPYNEQFF. CDR3 coding DNA: TGTGCCAGCAGCCCCACCCGGGGGCCCTACAATGAGCAGTTCTTC.

This clonotype was picked up a small number of times. V and J are TRBV7-3 and TRBJ2-3, with 9 bases aligning to TRBD1. Trimming took 0 bases from V and 2 from J; bases not matched to a gene: 3. Germline V lookup: CDR1 SGHTA, CDR2 FQGTGA. This CDR3 has 16 residues. In DNA, the CDR3 is TGTGCCAGCAGCTTAACGGACAGGGGCTACACAGATACGCAGTATTTT. Its protein product is CASSLTDRGYTDTQYF.

With regard to this clonotype: A much larger clonotype is one base distant, so this may be a read error. The rearrangement joins TRBV7-9 to TRBJ2-1; 8 positions agree with TRBD2. Germline V gene sequence: CDR1 SEHNR, CDR2 FQNEAQ (reference sequence). The CDR3 runs 15 residues. The DNA for the CDR3 is TGTGCCAGCGGCTCCGGGACTAGTTCCTACAGTGAGCAGTTCTTC. It specifies CASGSGTSSYSEQFF.

This clonotype has a handful of counts. The J gene is TRBJ1-6, the V gene TRBV7-2; no clear D. CDR3 size: 14 residues. Germline CDR1 is SGHTA and CDR2 is FQGNSA. Trimming shortened V by 6 bases and J by 10 bases, and 16 bases separated the two germline ends. This chain's CDR3 is CASRWTPAGSPLHF. CDR3 nucleotides: TGTGCCAGCAGGTGGACTCCGGCGGGATCACCCCTCCACTTT.

This clonotype showed up just once. A much larger clone is a single base away; this may be a read error. The chain couples TRBV5-1 to TRBJ2-7, with 10 bases that match TRBD2. Germline V gene data show CDR1 as SGHRS and CDR2 as YFSETQ. The CDR3 is made up of 14 amino acids. In DNA form, the CDR3 reads TGCGCCAGCAGCGAAGGACTAGCGGACTACGAGCGGTACTTC. It specifies CASSEGLADYERYF.

The gene calls are TRBV6-5 and TRBJ2-3; 10 bases are a match to TRBD2. V was clipped by 0 bases and J by 6 bases; unmatched bases: 9. Germline V CDR1 and CDR2: MNHEY, SVGAGI. The CDR3 runs 17 residues. The CDR3 here is CASSYSRSGGALDTQYF. The CDR3 DNA is TGTGCCAGCAGTTACTCGAGGAGCGGGGGGGCTCTGGATACGCAGTATTTT.

The rearrangement joins TRBV19 to TRBJ2-1, with D perhaps TRBD2 (7 bases). Germline V gene lookup returns CDR1 LNHDA and CDR2 SQIVND (reference sequence). Trimming shortened V by 7 bases and J by 0 bases, and 13 bases separated the two germline ends. There are 15 residues in the CDR3. The CDR3 DNA reads TGTGCCAGTATGGGGGGGGCGAGCTCCTACAATGAGCAGTTCTTC. Protein product: CASMGGASSYNEQFF. Complete variable domain (other parts from reference TRBV19 and TRBJ2-1): DGGITQSPKYLFRKEGQNVTLSCEQNLNHDAMYWYRQDPGQGLRLIYYSQIVNDFQKGDIAEGYSVSREKKESFPLTVTSAQKNPTAFYLCASMGGASSYNEQFFGPGTRLTVL.

V gene TRBV7-7 combines with J gene TRBJ2-5; D uncertain. The J call may be in error: the DNA end matches TRBJ2-7 better. This CDR3 contains 14 residues. CDR1 is SSHAT and CDR2 is FNYEAQ in the germline V gene (reference sequence). In DNA, the CDR3 is TGTGCCAGCAGCCCTTCGGTATCCCCCCACGAGCAGTACTTC. Protein product: CASSPSVSPHEQYF.

The chain couples TRBV7-2 to TRBJ2-1; D possibly corresponds to TRBD2 (6 bases). This CDR3 comprises 18 residues. The V gene's germline CDR1 is SGHTA and CDR2 FQGNSA. Trimming cost V 1 base and J 3 bases, with 19 bases left between them. DNA of the CDR3: TGTGCCAGCAGCTTAGTAGCCGGGGGACTTAGCGGCTACAATGAGCAGTTCTTC. Translated: CASSLVAGGLSGYNEQFF. Using reference TRBV7-2 and TRBJ2-1 for the parts outside the CDR3, the full variable domain is GAGVSQSPSNKVTEKGKDVELRCDPISGHTALYWYRQSLGQGLEFLIYFQGNSAPDKSGLPSDRFSAERTGGSVSTLTIQRTQQEDSAVYLCASSLVAGGLSGYNEQFFGPGTRLTVL.

V usage is TRBV6-5 and J usage is TRBJ2-1; the match to TRBD2 covers 7 bases. Looked up from germline, CDR1 is MNHEY and CDR2 is SVGAGI. Germline trimming cut 2 bases from V and 8 bases from J; bases unmatched to any gene: 6. This CDR3 contains 14 residues. The CDR3 nucleotides are TGTGCCAGCAGTTACGCCGGGGGGAAATATGAGCAGTTCTTC. Its protein is CASSYAGGKYEQFF.